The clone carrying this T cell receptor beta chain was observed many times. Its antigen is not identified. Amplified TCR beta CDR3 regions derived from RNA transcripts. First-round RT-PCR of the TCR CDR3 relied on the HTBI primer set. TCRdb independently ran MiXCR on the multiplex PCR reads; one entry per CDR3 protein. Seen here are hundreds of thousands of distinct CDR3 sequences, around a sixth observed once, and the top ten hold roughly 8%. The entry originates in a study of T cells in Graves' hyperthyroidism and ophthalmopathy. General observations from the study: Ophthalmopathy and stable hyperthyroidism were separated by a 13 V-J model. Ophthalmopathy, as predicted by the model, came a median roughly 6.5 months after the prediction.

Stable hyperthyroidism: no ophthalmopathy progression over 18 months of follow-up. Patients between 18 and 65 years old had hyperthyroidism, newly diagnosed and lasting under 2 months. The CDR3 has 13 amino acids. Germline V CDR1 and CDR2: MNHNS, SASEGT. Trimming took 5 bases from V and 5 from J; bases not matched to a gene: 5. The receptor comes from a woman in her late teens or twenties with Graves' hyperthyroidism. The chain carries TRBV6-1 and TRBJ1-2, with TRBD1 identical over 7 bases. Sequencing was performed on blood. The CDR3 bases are TGTGCCAGCAGTTCGGGACAGACGTATGGCTACACCTTC. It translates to CASSSGQTYGYTF.